A selection of T cell receptor beta chains follows, all from one sample in a study of OX40 agonist ivuxolimab in advanced cancers. The assay was immunoSEQ multiplex PCR, and TCRdb's table has in-frame clones only and misses some. The sample lists more than 100,000 clones; 85% to 95% were seen once. The specimen comprised CD4+ or CD8+ T cells sorted from blood, sampled in a trial of the OX40 agonist ivuxolimab. All receptors derive from an adult with an advanced solid tumor such as melanoma, head and neck, liver or kidney cancer. Both conserved end residues are part of each CDR3. Each record gives: clone size, J gene, D gene, V gene, CDR3 DNA, CDR3 protein. A D gene is named only where the DNA matches it firmly. Expanded clones get a size class; other rows say once, few or many, or leave the size out.

NA	TRBJ2-5	TRBD2	TRBV11-2	TGTGCCAGCAGCCCCGGACTAGCGGGACAAGAGACCCAGTACTTC	CASSPGLAGQETQYF
NA	TRBJ1-2	NA	TRBV18	TGTGCCAGCTCACCAGCGAGGGACGACGGCTACACCTTC	CASSPARDDGYTF
few	TRBJ1-4	NA	TRBV14	TGTGCCAGCAGCTGGGGCAGGTTTGAAAAACTGTTTTTT	CASSWGRFEKLFF
NA	TRBJ1-6	NA	TRBV11-2	TGTGCCAGCAGCTTAGGAGGGGCGAGTTCACCCCTCCACTTT	CASSLGGASSPLHF
NA	TRBJ1-6	NA	TRBV9	TGTGCCAGCAGTTGGACCCGGGCGAATTCACCCCTCCACTTT	CASSWTRANSPLHF
few	TRBJ1-6	NA	TRBV30	TGTGCCTGGAGTTTGAAGGGGAGGTTAGCGGCCCTCCACTTT	CAWSLKGRLAALHF
NA	TRBJ2-1	NA	TRBV7-6	TGTGCCAGCAGCTTAGTTCTAGGGAACAATGAGCAGTTCTTC	CASSLVLGNNEQFF
few	TRBJ1-1	TRBD1	TRBV9	TGTGCCAGCAGCGACGAGACAGGGCTCACAGCTTTCTTT	CASSDETGLTAFF
NA	TRBJ2-3	TRBD1	TRBV5-6	TGTGCCAGCAGCTTGGCCACAGGGGCCACAGATACGCAGTATTTT	CASSLATGATDTQYF
NA	TRBJ2-1	NA	TRBV19	TGTGCCAGTAGTATTCTCGGCGGAAACAATGAGCAGTTCTTC	CASSILGGNNEQFF
NA	TRBJ2-2	TRBD2	TRBV5-1	TGCGCCAGCAGCTTAACTAGCGGTCCATCTGGGGAGCTGTTTTTT	CASSLTSGPSGELFF
NA	TRBJ1-2	NA	TRBV5-1	TGCGCCACCAGGAGAGACGATTATGGCTACACCTTC	CATRRDDYGYTF
NA	TRBJ1-3	NA	TRBV19	TGTGCCAGTAGTATGCCATCGGACAGTAGGGGAAACACCATATATTTT	CASSMPSDSRGNTIYF
NA	TRBJ2-2	NA	TRBV27	TGTGCCAGCTTCAGCTGGTGGGGGGCCGGGGAGCTGTTTTTT	CASFSWWGAGELFF
NA	TRBJ1-4	NA	TRBV5-6	TGTGCCAGCAGCTCCCCGGACCGGAATGAAAAACTGTTTTTT	CASSSPDRNEKLFF
NA	TRBJ2-7	TRBD2	TRBV7-2	TGTGCCAGCGGTCCTGGGGCTAGCGGGTCCTACGAGCAGTACTTC	CASGPGASGSYEQYF
NA	TRBJ2-7	NA	TRBV6-6	TGTGCCAGCAGTTACCTGGGTCAGGGCTACGAGCAGTACTTC	CASSYLGQGYEQYF
NA	TRBJ1-2	NA	TRBV6-5	TGTGCCACTTCTCAGCGGCTCTATGGCTACACCTTC	CATSQRLYGYTF
NA	TRBJ1-3	NA	TRBV5-3	TGTGCCAGAACTGGAAACACCATATATTTT	CARTGNTIYF
NA	TRBJ2-7	NA	TRBV5-5	TGTGCCAGCAGCCTCGAGCCGGTGAGCTCCTACGAGCAGTACTTC	CASSLEPVSSYEQYF
NA	TRBJ2-5	NA	TRBV5-1	TGCGCCAGCAGCTTACAGGGAGAGGAGACCCAGTACTTC	CASSLQGEETQYF
NA	TRBJ1-2	TRBD1	TRBV28	TGTGCCAGCAGTTCCACCGGGACAGGGGGCAACTATGGCTACACCTTC	CASSSTGTGGNYGYTF
once	TRBJ1-6	NA	TRBV9	TGTGCCAGCAGCGTAGAATCAGAGGGGCTTCGGAATTCACCCCTCCACTTT	CASSVESEGLRNSPLHF
NA	TRBJ2-5	NA	TRBV7-6	TGTGCCAGCAGCTCCGATCCGGGACAAATGAGATTAGAGACCCAGTACTTC	CASSSDPGQMRLETQYF
NA	TRBJ2-1	TRBD2	TRBV7-3	TGTGCCAGCACCCGCACTGCGGGGGGGAATGAGCAGTTCTTC	CASTRTAGGNEQFF
NA	TRBJ2-1	NA	TRBV5-1	TGCGCCAGCAGCAACGGACAGAATTTTGGGCAGTTCTTC	CASSNGQNFGQFF
NA	TRBJ2-3	TRBD2	TRBV9	TGTGCCAGCAGCGTAAGAGGGTTAACTAGCGGGAGGGCCTGGGCAGATACGCAGTATTTT	CASSVRGLTSGRAWADTQYF
NA	TRBJ2-3	TRBD2	TRBV9	TGTGCCAGCAGCGCCACTAGCGGGGGCACAGATACGCAGTATTTT	CASSATSGGTDTQYF
NA	TRBJ1-2	NA	TRBV5-4	TGTGCCAGCAGACTGGCGGGGGGAAGGGCGGCTCGCTACACCTTC	CASRLAGGRAARYTF
once	TRBJ1-6	NA	TRBV28	TGTGCCAGCAGTACCCTCAATTCACCCCTCCACTTT	CASSTLNSPLHF
NA	TRBJ1-2	TRBD1	TRBV19	TGTGCCAGTAGAGACTCCGGGACAGGGTATGGCTACACCTTC	CASRDSGTGYGYTF
NA	TRBJ1-3	NA	TRBV9	TGTGCCAGCAGCGGGGACTCGCTCTCTGGAAACACCATATATTTT	CASSGDSLSGNTIYF
once	TRBJ2-7	TRBD2	TRBV27	TGTGCCAGCAGTTCTCTTGCGGGAGTCCCCTACGAGCAGTACTTC	CASSSLAGVPYEQYF
NA	TRBJ1-3	TRBD1	TRBV10-3	TGTGCCATCAACAATCCAGGGGGCGCCTCCAAAAACACCATATATTTT	CAINNPGGASKNTIYF
once	TRBJ1-1	NA	TRBV15	TGTGCCACCACTGCAGGTTCGGGCACTGAAGCTTTCTTT	CATTAGSGTEAFF
NA	TRBJ2-2	TRBD1	TRBV7-3	TGTGCCAGCAGCCGCTCCGGGACAGCGAACACCGGGGAGCTGTTTTTT	CASSRSGTANTGELFF
NA	TRBJ2-7	TRBD1	TRBV25-1	TGTGCCAGCAGAGGACAGGGCCTCATCGAGCAGTACTTC	CASRGQGLIEQYF
NA	TRBJ2-1	NA	TRBV19	TGTGCCAGTAGTATTAAGGTCGGCGTATACAATGAGCAGTTCTTC	CASSIKVGVYNEQFF
NA	TRBJ2-2	NA	TRBV4-3	TGCGCCAGCAGCCGAGGGGGGTGGCAGGGCACCGGGGAGCTGTTTTTT	CASSRGGWQGTGELFF
NA	TRBJ2-1	NA	TRBV5-5	TGTGCCAGCAGCTCCTTAAGGGGGAGCTCCTACAATGAGCAGTTCTTC	CASSSLRGSSYNEQFF
NA	TRBJ1-4	NA	TRBV28	TGTGCCAGCAGTGCACAGGGTGCAACTAATGAAAAACTGTTTTTT	CASSAQGATNEKLFF
NA	TRBJ2-7	TRBD2	TRBV19	TGTGCCAGTAGTATAGAAAAGGGACTAGCGGGAGCCGACGAGCAGTACTTC	CASSIEKGLAGADEQYF
NA	TRBJ2-3	NA	TRBV10-1	TGCGCCAGCAGTGAGTCGGGGGCAACTAGCACAGATACGCAGTATTTT	CASSESGATSTDTQYF
NA	TRBJ2-3	NA	TRBV7-8	TGTGCCACCCTGATTCGGGAGAGGGGCCGCACAGATACGCAGTATTTT	CATLIRERGRTDTQYF
NA	TRBJ2-2	TRBD2	TRBV18	TGTGCCAGCTCACCATTAAGGACTAGCTCAACCGGGGAGCTGTTTTTT	CASSPLRTSSTGELFF
NA	TRBJ1-4	NA	TRBV25-1	TGTGCCAGCAGTGAGGGCCAGACTAATGAAAAACTGTTTTTT	CASSEGQTNEKLFF